This T cell receptor beta chain appears in the sequencing data of a study of blood T cell repertoires in COVID-19. Study-level information: From the United States, Italy and Spain came samples of acute and convalescent COVID-19.

CDR1 is LNHDA and CDR2 is SQIVND in the germline V gene (reference sequence). The CDR3 contains 13 residues. Between the trimmed V and J ends, which lost 7 bases and 4 bases, there was a span of 11 bases. Original processing notes: Estimation of nucleated cell counts was performed using reference gene primer amplification. The protocol was immunoSEQ multiplex PCR, while the TCRdb copy is restricted to in-frame clones and leaves out a portion. That table gives V, J and clone size, and the DNA gave D and trimming. Of about 52,000 clones in the sample, around 84% were seen once. Source material: peripheral blood. This TCR was sampled from a man aged 70-80 years with acute or convalescent COVID-19. This chain joins TRBV19 and TRBJ2-1; D is uncertain. The CDR3 nucleotides read TGTGCCAGTACCCCCCGGGTGTACAATGAGCAGTTCTTC. This codes for CASTPRVYNEQFF. Together with reference TRBV19 and TRBJ2-1, the CDR3 gives the full variable domain: DGGITQSPKYLFRKEGQNVTLSCEQNLNHDAMYWYRQDPGQGLRLIYYSQIVNDFQKGDIAEGYSVSREKKESFPLTVTSAQKNPTAFYLCASTPRVYNEQFFGPGTRLTVL.